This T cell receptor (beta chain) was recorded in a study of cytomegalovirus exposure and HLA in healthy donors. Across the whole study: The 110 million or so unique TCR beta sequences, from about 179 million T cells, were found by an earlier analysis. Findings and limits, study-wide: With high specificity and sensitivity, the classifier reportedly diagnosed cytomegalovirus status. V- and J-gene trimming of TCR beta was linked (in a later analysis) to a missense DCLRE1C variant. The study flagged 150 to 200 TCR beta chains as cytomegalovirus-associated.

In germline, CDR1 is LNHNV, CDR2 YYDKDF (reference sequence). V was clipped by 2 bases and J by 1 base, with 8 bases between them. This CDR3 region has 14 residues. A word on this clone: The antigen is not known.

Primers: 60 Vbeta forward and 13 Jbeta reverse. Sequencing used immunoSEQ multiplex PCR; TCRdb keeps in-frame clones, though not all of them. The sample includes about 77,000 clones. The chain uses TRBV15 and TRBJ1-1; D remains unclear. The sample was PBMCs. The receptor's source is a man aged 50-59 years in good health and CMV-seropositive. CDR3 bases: TGTGCCACCAGCAGACAGACACAGAACACTGAAGCTTTCTTT. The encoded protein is CATSRQTQNTEAFF. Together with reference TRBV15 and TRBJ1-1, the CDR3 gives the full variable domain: DAMVIQNPRYQVTQFGKPVTLSCSQTLNHNVMYWYQQKSSQAPKLLFHYYDKDFNNEADTPDNFQSRRPNTSFCFLDIRSPGLGDTAMYLCATSRQTQNTEAFFGQGTRLTVV.